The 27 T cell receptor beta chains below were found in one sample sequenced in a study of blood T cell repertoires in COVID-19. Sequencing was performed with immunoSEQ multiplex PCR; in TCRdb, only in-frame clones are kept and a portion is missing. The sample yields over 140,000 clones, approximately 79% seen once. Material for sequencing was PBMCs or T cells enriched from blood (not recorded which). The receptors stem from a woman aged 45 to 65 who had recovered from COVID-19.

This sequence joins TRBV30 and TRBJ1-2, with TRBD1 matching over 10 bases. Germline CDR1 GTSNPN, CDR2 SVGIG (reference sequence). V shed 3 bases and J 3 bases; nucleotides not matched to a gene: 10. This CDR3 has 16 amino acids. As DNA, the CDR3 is TGTGCCTGGAGGAAGAGAAGGACAGGGGGAGACTATGGCTACACCTTC. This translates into CAWRKRRTGGDYGYTF.

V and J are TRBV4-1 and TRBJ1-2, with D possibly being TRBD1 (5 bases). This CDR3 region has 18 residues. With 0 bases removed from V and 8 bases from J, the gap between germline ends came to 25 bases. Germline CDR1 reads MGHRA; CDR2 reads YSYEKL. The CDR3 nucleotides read TGCGCCAGCAGCCAAGATGTTCGAGGGACCCCGCGGGGATACGGCTACACCTTC. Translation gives CASSQDVRGTPRGYGYTF.

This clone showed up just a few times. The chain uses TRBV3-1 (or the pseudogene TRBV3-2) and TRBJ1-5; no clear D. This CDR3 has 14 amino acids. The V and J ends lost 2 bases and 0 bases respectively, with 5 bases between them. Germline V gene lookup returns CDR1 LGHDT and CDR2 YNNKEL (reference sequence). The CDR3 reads CASSQRLSNQPQHF. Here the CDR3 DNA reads TGTGCCAGCAGCCAACGACTTAGCAATCAGCCCCAGCATTTT.

This CDR3 is CASSLGDRGRDNSPLHF. The CDR3 region has the DNA TGTGCCAGCAGCTTAGGGGACAGGGGGCGTGATAATTCACCCCTCCACTTT. This chain connects TRBV11-2 to TRBJ1-6, with 12 bases aligning to TRBD1. The V segment lost 1 base and the J segment 5 bases; nucleotides outside the gene matches: 3. Germline CDR1 reads SGHAT; CDR2 reads FQNNGV. The CDR3 totals 17 residues.

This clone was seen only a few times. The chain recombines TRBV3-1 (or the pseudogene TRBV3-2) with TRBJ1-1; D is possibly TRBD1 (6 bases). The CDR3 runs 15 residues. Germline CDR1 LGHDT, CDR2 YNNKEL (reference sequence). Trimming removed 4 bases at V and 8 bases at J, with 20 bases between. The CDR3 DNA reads TGTGCCAGCAGCCTCCTGGGACACTCACTTGGGGAAGCTTTCTTT. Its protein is CASSLLGHSLGEAFF.

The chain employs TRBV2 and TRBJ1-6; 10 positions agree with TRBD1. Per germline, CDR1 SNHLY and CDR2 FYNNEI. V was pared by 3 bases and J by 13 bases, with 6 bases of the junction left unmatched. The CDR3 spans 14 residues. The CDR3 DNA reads TGTGCCAGCAGTGAGGGGACAGGGGTTTCCCCCCTCCACTTT. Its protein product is CASSEGTGVSPLHF. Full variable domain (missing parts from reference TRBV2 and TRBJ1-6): EPEVTQTPSHQVTQMGQEVILRCVPISNHLYFYWYRQILGQKVEFLVSFYNNEISEKSEIFDDQFSVERPDGSNFTLKIRSTKLEDSAMYFCASSEGTGVSPLHFGNGTRLTVT.

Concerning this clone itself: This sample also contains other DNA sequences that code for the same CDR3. The DNA for the CDR3 is TGTGCCAGTAGTATACGGAGTAGCAATCAGCCCCAGCATTTT. Encoded protein: CASSIRSSNQPQHF. V is TRBV19 and J is TRBJ1-5; unclear D gene. Germline V gives CDR1 LNHDA, CDR2 SQIVND (reference sequence). CDR3 size: 14 residues. Trimming took 2 bases from V and 0 from J, leaving 5 bases between them.

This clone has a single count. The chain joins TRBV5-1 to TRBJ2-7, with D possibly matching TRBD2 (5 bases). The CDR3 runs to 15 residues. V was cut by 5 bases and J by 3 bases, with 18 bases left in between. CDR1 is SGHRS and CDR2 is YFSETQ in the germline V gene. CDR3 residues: CASSLRGSHGYEQYF. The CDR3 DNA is TGCGCCAGCAGTTTGAGAGGGTCGCATGGCTACGAGCAGTACTTC.

CDR3 nucleotides: TGTGCCAGCAGCTCCGGGACTAGTTTCTATGAGCAGTTCTTC. It encodes CASSSGTSFYEQFF. The rearrangement uses TRBV7-2 and TRBJ2-1; 8 positions match TRBD2. Germline loops: CDR1 SGHTA, CDR2 FQGNSA. The CDR3 has 14 amino acids. With 4 bases clipped from V and 8 bases from J, the junction kept 7 bases outside the gene matches.

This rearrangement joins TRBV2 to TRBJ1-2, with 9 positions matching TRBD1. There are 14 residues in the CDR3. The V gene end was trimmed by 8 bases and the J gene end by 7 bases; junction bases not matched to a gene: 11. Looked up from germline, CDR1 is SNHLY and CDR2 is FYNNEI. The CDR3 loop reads CASEGQGPFGGYTF. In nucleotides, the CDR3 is TGTGCCAGCGAAGGACAGGGGCCATTTGGTGGCTACACCTTC.

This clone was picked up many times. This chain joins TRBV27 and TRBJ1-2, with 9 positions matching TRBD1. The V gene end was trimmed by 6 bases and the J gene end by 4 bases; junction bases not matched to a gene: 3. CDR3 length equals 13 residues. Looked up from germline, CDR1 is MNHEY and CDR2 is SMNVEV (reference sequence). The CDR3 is CASRLQGAYGYTF. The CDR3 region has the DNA TGTGCCAGCAGATTACAGGGGGCCTATGGCTACACCTTC.

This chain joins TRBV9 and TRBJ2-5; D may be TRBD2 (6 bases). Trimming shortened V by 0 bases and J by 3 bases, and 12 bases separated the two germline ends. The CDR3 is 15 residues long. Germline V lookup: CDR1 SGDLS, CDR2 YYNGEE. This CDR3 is CASSVEAGRKETQYF. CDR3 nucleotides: TGTGCCAGCAGCGTAGAGGCGGGAAGAAAAGAGACCCAGTACTTC.

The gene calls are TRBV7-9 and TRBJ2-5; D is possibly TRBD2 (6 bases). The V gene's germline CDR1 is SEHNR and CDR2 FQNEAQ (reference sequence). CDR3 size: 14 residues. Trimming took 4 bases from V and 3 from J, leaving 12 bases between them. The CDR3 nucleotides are TGTGCCAGCAGCTCACGGAGGAGGGAAGAGACCCAGTACTTC. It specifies CASSSRRREETQYF.

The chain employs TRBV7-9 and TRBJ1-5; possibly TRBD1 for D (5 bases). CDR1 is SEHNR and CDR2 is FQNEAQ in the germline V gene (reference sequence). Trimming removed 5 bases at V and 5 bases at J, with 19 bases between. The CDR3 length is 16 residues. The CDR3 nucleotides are TGTGCCAGCAGCCCCCAGGGATTTCCAAGGGATCAGCCCCAGCATTTT. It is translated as CASSPQGFPRDQPQHF.

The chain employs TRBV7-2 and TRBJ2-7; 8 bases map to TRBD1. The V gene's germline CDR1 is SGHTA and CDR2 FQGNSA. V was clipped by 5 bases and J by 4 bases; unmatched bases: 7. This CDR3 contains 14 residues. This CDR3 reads CASSPTGDIYEQYF. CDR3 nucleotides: TGTGCCAGCAGCCCGACAGGGGACATATACGAGCAGTACTTC.

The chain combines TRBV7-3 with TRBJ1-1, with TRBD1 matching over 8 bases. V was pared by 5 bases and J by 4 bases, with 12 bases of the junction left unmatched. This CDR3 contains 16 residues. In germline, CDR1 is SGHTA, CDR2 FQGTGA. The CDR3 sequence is CASSLQGAPRSTEAFF. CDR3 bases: TGTGCCAGCAGCCTCCAGGGGGCGCCGAGGTCCACTGAAGCTTTCTTT.

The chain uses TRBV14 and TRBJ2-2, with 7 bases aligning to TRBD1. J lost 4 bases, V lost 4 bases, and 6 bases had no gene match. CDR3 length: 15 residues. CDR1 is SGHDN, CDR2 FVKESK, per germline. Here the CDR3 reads CASSRWDSPTGELFF. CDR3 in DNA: TGTGCCAGCAGCCGTTGGGACAGTCCCACCGGGGAGCTGTTTTTT.

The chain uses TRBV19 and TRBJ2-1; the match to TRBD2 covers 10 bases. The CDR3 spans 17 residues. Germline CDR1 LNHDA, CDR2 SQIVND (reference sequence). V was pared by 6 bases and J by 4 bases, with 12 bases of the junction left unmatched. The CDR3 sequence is CASSPSLLAGKYNEQFF. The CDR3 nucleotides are TGTGCCAGTAGCCCCTCCCTACTAGCGGGAAAGTACAATGAGCAGTTCTTC.

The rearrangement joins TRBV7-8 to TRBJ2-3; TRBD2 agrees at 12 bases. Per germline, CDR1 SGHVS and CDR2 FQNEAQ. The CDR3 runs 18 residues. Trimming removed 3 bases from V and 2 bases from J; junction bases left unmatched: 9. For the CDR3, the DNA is TGTGCCAGCAGCTTGTTTGTGTCTAGCGGGGGGGTCACAGATACGCAGTATTTT. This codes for CASSLFVSSGGVTDTQYF.

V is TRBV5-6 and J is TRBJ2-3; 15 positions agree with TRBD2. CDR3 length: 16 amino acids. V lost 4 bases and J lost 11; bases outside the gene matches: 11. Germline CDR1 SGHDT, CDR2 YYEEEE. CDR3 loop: CASSPGLAGGRGEQYF. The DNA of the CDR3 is TGTGCCAGCAGCCCGGGACTAGCGGGAGGCCGAGGGGAGCAGTATTTT.

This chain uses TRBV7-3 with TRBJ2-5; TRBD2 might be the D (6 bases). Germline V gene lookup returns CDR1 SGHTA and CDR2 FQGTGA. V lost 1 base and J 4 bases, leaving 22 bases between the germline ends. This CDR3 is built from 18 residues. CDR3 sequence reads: CASSLNPRTKGQAETQYF. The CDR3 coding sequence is TGTGCCAGCAGCTTAAATCCCCGGACTAAAGGCCAGGCAGAGACCCAGTACTTC.

The CDR3 region is CASGLRVFEQYF. The CDR3 DNA is TGTGCTAGTGGTTTGCGGGTGTTCGAGCAGTACTTC. The gene calls are TRBV12-5 and TRBJ2-7; no firm D call. CDR1 is LGHNT and CDR2 is FRNRAP in the germline V gene. This CDR3 has 12 residues. V gave up 2 bases and J gave up 6 bases, with 8 bases separating them.

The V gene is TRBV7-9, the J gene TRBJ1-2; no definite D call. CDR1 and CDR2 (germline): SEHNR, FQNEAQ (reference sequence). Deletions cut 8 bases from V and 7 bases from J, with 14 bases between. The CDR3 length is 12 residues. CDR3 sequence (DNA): TGTGCCAGCCTCGGAGAGGGCGGTGGCTACACCTTC. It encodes CASLGEGGGYTF. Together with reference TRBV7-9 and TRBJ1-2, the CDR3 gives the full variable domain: DTGVSQNPRHKITKRGQNVTFRCDPISEHNRLYWYRQTLGQGPEFLTYFQNEAQLEKSRLLSDRFSAERPKGSFSTLEIQRTEQGDSAMYLCASLGEGGGYTFGSGTRLTVV.

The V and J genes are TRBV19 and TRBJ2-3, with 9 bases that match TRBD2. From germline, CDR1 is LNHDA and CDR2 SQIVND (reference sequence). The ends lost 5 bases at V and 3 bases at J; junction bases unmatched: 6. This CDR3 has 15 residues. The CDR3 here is CASSPSGRKTDTQYF. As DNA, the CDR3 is TGTGCCAGTAGTCCAAGCGGGAGGAAGACAGATACGCAGTATTTT.

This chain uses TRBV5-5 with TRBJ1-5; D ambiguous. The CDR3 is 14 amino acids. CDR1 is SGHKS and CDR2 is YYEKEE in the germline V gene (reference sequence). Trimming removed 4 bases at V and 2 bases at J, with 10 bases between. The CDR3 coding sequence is TGTGCCAGCAGCCTGGACTCCGGCAATCAGCCCCAGCATTTT. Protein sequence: CASSLDSGNQPQHF. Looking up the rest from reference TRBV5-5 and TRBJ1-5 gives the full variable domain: DAGVTQSPTHLIKTRGQQVTLRCSPISGHKSVSWYQQVLGQGPQFIFQYYEKEERGRGNFPDRFSARQFPNYSSELNVNALLLGDSALYLCASSLDSGNQPQHFGDGTRLSIL.

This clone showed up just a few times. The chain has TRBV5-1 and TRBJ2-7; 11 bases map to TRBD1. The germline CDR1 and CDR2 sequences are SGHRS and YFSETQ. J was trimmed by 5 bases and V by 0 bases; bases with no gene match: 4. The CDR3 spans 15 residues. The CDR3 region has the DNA TGCGCCAGCAGCTTGGGGACAGGGGGCAAAAACGAGCAGTACTTC. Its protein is CASSLGTGGKNEQYF.

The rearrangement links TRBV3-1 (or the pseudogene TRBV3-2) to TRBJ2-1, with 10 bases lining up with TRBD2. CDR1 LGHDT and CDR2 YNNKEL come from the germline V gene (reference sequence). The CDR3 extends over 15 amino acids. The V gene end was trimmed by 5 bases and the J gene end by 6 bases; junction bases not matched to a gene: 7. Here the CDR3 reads CASSISGGAVNEQFF. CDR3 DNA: TGTGCCAGCAGCATCAGCGGGGGGGCGGTCAATGAGCAGTTCTTC.